What follows are 17 T cell receptor beta chains derived from one specimen sequenced in a study of T cells in Graves' hyperthyroidism and ophthalmopathy. Amplified TCR beta CDR3 regions derived from RNA transcripts. Primed by the HTBI set, a first-round RT-PCR was run on the TCR CDR3. TCRdb fed the multiplex PCR reads into MiXCR, producing one record per CDR3 protein. Among fewer than 350,000 distinct CDR3 sequences listed, around 20% were seen once. The material sequenced was blood. Receptors originate from a woman in her forties or fifties with Graves' hyperthyroidism.

This clonotype was recorded many times. The chain couples TRBV11-1 to TRBJ1-6; TRBD1 matches at 8 bases. CDR1 is SGHAT, CDR2 FQDESV, per germline (reference sequence). There are 13 residues in the CDR3. The V and J ends lost 5 bases and 10 bases, in that order; junction bases with no gene match: 4. CDR3 in amino acids: CASSTRTGSPLHF. The CDR3 DNA sequence: TGTGCCAGCAGCACTCGGACAGGGTCACCCCTCCACTTT.

The V and J genes are TRBV4-1 and TRBJ2-4; 10 positions agree with TRBD1. CDR1 and CDR2 from the germline V gene are MGHRA and YSYEKL. This CDR3 has 20 amino acids. V lost 3 bases and J lost 0; bases outside the gene matches: 14. The CDR3 sequence is CASSQGTGATPNLAKNIQYF. In DNA form, the CDR3 reads TGCGCCAGCAGCCAGGGGACAGGGGCTACCCCTAATCTAGCCAAAAACATTCAGTACTTC.

This clonotype was counted a single time. The chain recombines TRBV10-3 with TRBJ2-7, with D hard to call. The CDR3 totals 11 residues. Germline V gives CDR1 ENHRY, CDR2 SYGVKD. Trimming shortened V by 8 bases and J by 0 bases, and 5 bases separated the two germline ends. CDR3 region: CAIGPSYEQYF. In DNA, the CDR3 is TGTGCCATCGGCCCCTCCTACGAGCAGTACTTC.

The V gene is TRBV6-1, the J gene TRBJ1-3, with D tentatively TRBD1 (5 bases). The germline gives CDR1 MNHNS, CDR2 SASEGT. V dropped 7 bases and J dropped 5 bases, with 15 bases sitting between them. The CDR3 is made up of 14 amino acids. CDR3 residues: CASNEDKLRNTIYF. The CDR3 DNA is TGTGCCAGCAACGAGGACAAGCTAAGAAACACCATATATTTT.

This clonotype came up many times. The chain is built from TRBV28 and TRBJ1-1, with D possibly matching TRBD1 (6 bases). The CDR3 totals 18 residues. Trimming removed 1 base at V and 2 bases at J, with 20 bases between. Germline values: CDR1 MDHEN, CDR2 SYDVKM. CDR3 in DNA: TGTGCCAGCAGTTTATATGGGGGCCGAAGCAGCATTAACACTGAAGCTTTCTTT. This gives the protein CASSLYGGRSSINTEAFF.

This clonotype was seen only a few times. The chain links TRBV9 to TRBJ2-1, with 8 bases lining up with TRBD1. Germline-derived CDR1 and CDR2 are SGDLS and YYNGEE. There are 14 residues in the CDR3. V was pared by 0 bases and J by 6 bases, with 2 bases of the junction left unmatched. CDR3 amino acids: CASSVVTGGNEQFF. The DNA of the CDR3 is TGTGCCAGCAGCGTAGTAACAGGGGGCAATGAGCAGTTCTTC.

The table lists this clonotype with many counts. The chain carries TRBV5-6 and TRBJ1-3, with 8 bases fitting TRBD1. This CDR3 is 18 amino acids long. The V segment lost 4 bases and the J segment 0 bases; nucleotides outside the gene matches: 12. CDR1 SGHDT and CDR2 YYEEEE come from the germline V gene. As DNA, the CDR3 is TGTGCCAGCAGCGTACTAGGGGCGGACAGGGCCTCTGGAAACACCATATATTTT. This codes for CASSVLGADRASGNTIYF.

The chain couples TRBV5-5 to TRBJ2-5; D is possibly TRBD2 (6 bases). The V end lost 4 bases, the J end lost 1 base, and 14 bases lay between the germline ends. The length of the CDR3 is 15 residues. Germline CDR1 SGHKS, CDR2 YYEKEE (reference sequence). This CDR3 reads CASSKGWGVQETQYF. The DNA for the CDR3 is TGTGCCAGCAGCAAAGGTTGGGGGGTCCAAGAGACCCAGTACTTC.

This clonotype was found a few times. V usage is TRBV20-1 and J usage is TRBJ2-7; no reliable D call. V was cut by 1 base and J by 2 bases, with 9 bases left in between. The CDR3 spans 13 residues. The germline V gene encodes CDR1 DFQATT and CDR2 SNEGSKA (reference sequence). CDR3 in DNA: TGCAGTGCTAGAGGTTGGTCGACCTACGAGCAGTACTTC. Its protein product is CSARGWSTYEQYF.

This chain connects TRBV6-6 to TRBJ2-1; 7 nucleotides align to TRBD1. The V gene's germline CDR1 is MNHNY and CDR2 SVGAGI (reference sequence). This CDR3 has 12 residues. With 4 bases clipped from V and 12 bases from J, the junction kept 6 bases outside the gene matches. CDR3 residues: CASSFWDSRQFF. CDR3 DNA: TGTGCCAGCAGTTTCTGGGACAGCCGGCAGTTCTTC.

This clonotype was recorded at least ten times. The chain joins TRBV7-9 to TRBJ2-3, with D perhaps matching TRBD1 (5 bases). V lost 3 bases, J lost 3 bases, and 16 bases lay in between. This CDR3 contains 16 residues. CDR1 and CDR2 (germline): SEHNR, FQNEAQ (reference sequence). CDR3 sequence reads: CASSLNQGRVTDTQYF. CDR3 bases: TGTGCCAGCAGCTTGAATCAGGGAAGGGTAACAGATACGCAGTATTTT.

This clonotype was seen ten or more times. The chain uses TRBV30 and TRBJ2-7; D remains unclear. The germline V and J ends were trimmed by 2 bases and 6 bases, with 11 bases remaining between them. This CDR3 has 12 residues. CDR1 is GTSNPN and CDR2 is SVGIG in the germline V gene (reference sequence). The CDR3: CAWSTPLSEQYF. CDR3 sequence (DNA): TGTGCCTGGAGTACACCCCTCTCCGAGCAGTACTTC.

In its sample, this clonotype was seen a few times. The CDR3 nucleotides read TGCGCCAGCAGCCATATTACAGGGGGCGGAGAGACCCAGTACTTC. Encoded protein: CASSHITGGGETQYF. The chain uses TRBV4-1 and TRBJ2-5; 9 bases line up with TRBD1. Trimming at V came to 3 bases and at J to 4 bases, leaving 6 bases not matched to a gene. The germline V gene encodes CDR1 MGHRA and CDR2 YSYEKL. The CDR3 is 15 residues long.

The V and J genes are TRBV30 and TRBJ1-2; 11 nucleotides align to TRBD1. The CDR3 is 14 residues long. The V gene's germline CDR1 is GTSNPN and CDR2 SVGIG (reference sequence). V lost 1 base, J lost 3 bases, and 1 base stayed unmatched. CDR3 sequence: CAWSGDRGDYGYTF. The CDR3 DNA reads as TGTGCCTGGAGTGGGGACAGGGGGGACTATGGCTACACCTTC. Filled out from reference TRBV30 and TRBJ1-2, the complete variable domain reads SQTIHQWPATLVQPVGSPLSLECTVEGTSNPNLYWYRQAAGRGLQLLFYSVGIGQISSEVPQNLSASRPQDRQFILSSKKLLLSDSGFYLCAWSGDRGDYGYTFGSGTRLTVV.

The chain is built from TRBV7-8 and TRBJ2-7; 8 bases fit TRBD2. J gave up 4 bases and V 5 bases, and 19 bases lay outside the gene matches. Germline V lookup: CDR1 SGHVS, CDR2 FQNEAQ. The CDR3 has 18 amino acids. CDR3 DNA: TGTGCCAGCAGCCCACGTGCAGGAGCCGGGACTAGGGGTTACGAGCAGTACTTC. It is translated as CASSPRAGAGTRGYEQYF.

CDR3 DNA: TGCAGTGCTCCTACAACCGGACTAGCGGGAGACTATGAGCAGTTCTTC. It translates to CSAPTTGLAGDYEQFF. The chain recombines TRBV20-1 with TRBJ2-1; 13 bases map to TRBD2. The CDR3 sequence is 16 residues long. From germline, CDR1 is DFQATT and CDR2 SNEGSKA (reference sequence). V shed 5 bases and J 8 bases; nucleotides not matched to a gene: 12.

There are a few counts of this clonotype. The chain links TRBV3-1 to TRBJ2-7; 11 bases agree with TRBD2. There are 20 residues in the CDR3. V trimming: 2 bases; J trimming: 7 bases; junction bases outside the gene matches: 22. Germline CDR1 LGHDT, CDR2 YNNKEL (reference sequence). The CDR3 region has the DNA TGTGCCAGCAGCCAAAGTTTTCGGTCGACTAGCGGGACGGAGCCTCAGGAGCAGTACTTC. It translates to CASSQSFRSTSGTEPQEQYF.